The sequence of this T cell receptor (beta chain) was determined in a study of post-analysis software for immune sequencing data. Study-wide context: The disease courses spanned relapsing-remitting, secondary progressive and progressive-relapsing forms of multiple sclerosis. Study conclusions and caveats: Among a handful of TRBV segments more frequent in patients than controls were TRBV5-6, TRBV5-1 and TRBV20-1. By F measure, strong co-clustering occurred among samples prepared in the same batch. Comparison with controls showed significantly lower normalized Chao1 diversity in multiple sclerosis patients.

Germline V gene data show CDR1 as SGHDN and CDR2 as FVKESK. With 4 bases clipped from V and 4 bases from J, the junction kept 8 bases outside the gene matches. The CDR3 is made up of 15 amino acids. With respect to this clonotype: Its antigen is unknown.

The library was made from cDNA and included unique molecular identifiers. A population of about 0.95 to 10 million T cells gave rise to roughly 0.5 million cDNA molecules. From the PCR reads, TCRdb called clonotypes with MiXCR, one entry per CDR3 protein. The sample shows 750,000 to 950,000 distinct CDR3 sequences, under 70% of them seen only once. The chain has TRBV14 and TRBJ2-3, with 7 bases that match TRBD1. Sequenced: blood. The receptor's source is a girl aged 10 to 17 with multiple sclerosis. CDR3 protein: CASSRLGGPADTQYF. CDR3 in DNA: TGTGCCAGCAGCCGGTTAGGGGGCCCTGCAGATACGCAGTATTTT.